Sequencing of this T cell receptor beta chain was carried out in a study of neoadjuvant anti-PD-1 for oral cavity cancer. The study's findings and limits: Higher pretreatment Treg/Th17 ratios tracked higher pretreatment blood clonality.

PBMC libraries mostly used around 0.5 ug of input genomic DNA, with six replicates per sample. Sequencing was performed with immunoSEQ multiplex PCR; in TCRdb, only in-frame clones are kept and a portion is missing. Seen here are some 14,000 clones, approximately 75% observed once, and the top ten hold around 2.8%. The time point: after neoadjuvant nivolumab, at surgical resection. Blood cells were analyzed directly, without culture or expansion. Notes on this clone: Its antigen is unknown.

This CDR3 has 13 amino acids. Germline CDR1 and CDR2: MGHDK and SYGVNS. The germline V and J ends were trimmed by 7 bases and 9 bases, with 16 bases remaining between them. The chain couples TRBV25-1 to TRBJ1-5; maybe TRBD1 (5 bases). The material sequenced was PBMCs, taken after nivolumab (anti-PD-1) treatment. The source of this sequence is a person between 40 and 85 years old with oral cavity squamous cell carcinoma. The CDR3 nucleotides read TGTGCCAGCAAAGGAGGGGTAGAGGGGCCCCAGCATTTT. Protein product: CASKGGVEGPQHF.